These 14 T cell receptor beta chains were sequenced from one sample in a study of blood T cell repertoires in COVID-19. Here immunoSEQ multiplex PCR was the method, and the copy in TCRdb shows in-frame clones only, minus some. The table records roughly 250,000 clones, 91% of them present only once. Sequencing was done on a sample of PBMCs or T cells enriched from blood (not recorded which). These receptors all stem from a human donor in a cohort exposed to, infected with or recovered from COVID-19 (not recorded which). The donor label of this sample is uncertain.

The V gene is TRBV12-3 or TRBV12-4, the J gene TRBJ2-7; D perhaps matches TRBD2 (5 bases). The V and J ends lost 8 bases and 3 bases respectively, with 14 bases between them. The CDR3 extends over 13 amino acids. CDR3 DNA sequence: TGTGCCAGCCTCCGGTCCGCGGGCTACGAGCAGTACTTC. Amino acids: CASLRSAGYEQYF.

This chain links TRBV10-1 with TRBJ1-4; D is perhaps TRBD1 (5 bases). Trimming cost V 2 bases and J 11 bases, with 15 bases left between them. CDR1 is WNHNN, CDR2 SYGVQD, per germline (reference sequence). This CDR3 has 14 residues. CDR3 nucleotide sequence: TGCGCCAGCAGTGAGGACAGACAAGCTGACAAACTGTTTTTT. Translating it yields CASSEDRQADKLFF.

The table lists this clone with a count of one. This chain links TRBV2 with TRBJ1-3; 7 bases agree with TRBD1. The J segment lost 4 bases and the V segment lost 6 bases, leaving 12 bases of the junction unmatched. This CDR3 contains 16 residues. Germline CDR1 SNHLY, CDR2 FYNNEI. CDR3 region: CASRSKTGVRGNTIYF. Written as DNA, the CDR3 is TGTGCCAGCAGGAGTAAAACAGGGGTGAGAGGAAACACCATATATTTT.

This sequence joins TRBV7-9 and TRBJ1-2; D may be TRBD1 (6 bases). Trimming took off 5 bases at V and 1 base at J, with 11 bases between the two ends. The germline V gene has CDR1 SEHNR and CDR2 FQNEAQ (reference sequence). The CDR3 runs to 14 residues. CDR3 sequence: CASSPRTVNYGYTF. The DNA of the CDR3 is TGTGCCAGCAGCCCGAGGACAGTTAACTATGGCTACACCTTC.

The J gene is TRBJ2-7, the V gene TRBV6-5, with TRBD2 matching 9 bases. Trimming removed 6 bases from V and 4 bases from J; junction bases left unmatched: 10. The CDR3 is 15 amino acids. The germline gives CDR1 MNHEY, CDR2 SVGAGI. CDR3 region: CASSGGGAAFYEQYF. CDR3 DNA: TGTGCCAGCAGCGGCGGGGGGGCTGCATTTTACGAGCAGTACTTC.

This sequence joins TRBV7-2 and TRBJ2-1; D unclear. Germline loops: CDR1 SGHTA, CDR2 FQGNSA. CDR3 length equals 15 residues. V shed 1 base and J shed 0 bases, with 7 bases lying between them. The CDR3 DNA follows: TGTGCCAGCAGCTTAGATCCGAGCTCCTACAATGAGCAGTTCTTC. Protein: CASSLDPSSYNEQFF.

This clone has just a few counts. J is TRBJ1-1 and V is TRBV6-2 or TRBV6-3; no clear D gene. The CDR3 is 14 residues long. V was shortened by 2 bases and J by 0 bases, with 7 bases between the two germline ends. Germline CDR1 MNHEY, CDR2 SVGEGT. The CDR3 protein is CASSYRRLNTEAFF. Written as DNA, the CDR3 is TGTGCCAGCAGTTACAGGCGGTTGAACACTGAAGCTTTCTTT.

This clone has just one count. The CDR3 sequence: CASSPQVAGGRDTQYF. The CDR3 coding sequence is TGTGCCAGCTCACCACAGGTAGCGGGGGGGCGTGATACGCAGTATTTT. The chain is built from TRBV18 and TRBJ2-3, with 11 bases matching TRBD2. Germline-derived CDR1 and CDR2 are KGHSH and LQKENI. The CDR3 extends over 16 amino acids. The V gene end was trimmed by 1 base and the J gene end by 6 bases; junction bases not matched to a gene: 6.

This chain uses TRBV19 with TRBJ2-4; TRBD2 aligns across 13 bases. V shed 4 bases, J shed 9 bases, and the junction held 12 bases outside the gene matches. The CDR3 is 17 residues long. Germline V gene lookup returns CDR1 LNHDA and CDR2 SQIVND (reference sequence). DNA for the CDR3: TGTGCCAGTAGTAATCAACTAGCGGGGGGGCCTCAGGGCATTCAGTACTTC. Protein product: CASSNQLAGGPQGIQYF.

This rearrangement joins TRBV28 to TRBJ1-5; TRBD1 agrees at 10 bases. Germline lookup yields CDR1 MDHEN and CDR2 SYDVKM. Trimming at V came to 6 bases and at J to 1 base, leaving 6 bases not matched to a gene. The CDR3 loop spans 16 amino acids. CDR3 region: CASRIMTGGSNQPQHF. As DNA, the CDR3 is TGTGCCAGCAGAATAATGACAGGGGGCAGCAATCAGCCCCAGCATTTT.

The V gene is TRBV27, the J gene TRBJ1-4; possible D gene TRBD1, 5 bases. CDR1 is MNHEY and CDR2 is SMNVEV in the germline V gene (reference sequence). V dropped 4 bases and J dropped 8 bases, with 11 bases sitting between them. The CDR3 extends over 13 amino acids. This CDR3 reads CASSSREGEKLFF. The CDR3 DNA is TGTGCCAGCAGTTCCAGGGAAGGAGAAAAACTGTTTTTT.

This chain uses TRBV9 with TRBJ2-2; 11 nucleotides align to TRBD1. The germline gives CDR1 SGDLS, CDR2 YYNGEE. This CDR3 contains 17 residues. The V segment lost 0 bases and the J segment 5 bases; nucleotides outside the gene matches: 6. CDR3 in amino acids: CASSVATGQGVTGELFF. As DNA, the CDR3 is TGTGCCAGCAGCGTAGCTACGGGACAGGGGGTTACCGGGGAGCTGTTTTTT. Together with reference TRBV9 and TRBJ2-2, the CDR3 gives the full variable domain: DSGVTQTPKHLITATGQRVTLRCSPRSGDLSVYWYQQSLDQGLQFLIQYYNGEERAKGNILERFSAQQFPDLHSELNLSSLELGDSALYFCASSVATGQGVTGELFFGEGSRLTVL.

The chain recombines TRBV4-3 with TRBJ2-1, with 12 bases fitting TRBD2. Trimming took 4 bases from V and 1 from J; bases not matched to a gene: 11. Germline V gives CDR1 LGHNA, CDR2 YSLEER. CDR3 length equals 19 residues. The CDR3 nucleotides read TGCGCCAGCAGCCGCCATTCTAGCGGGGGGGCTCGGTCCTACAATGAGCAGTTCTTC. It specifies CASSRHSSGGARSYNEQFF.

The V call is TRBV11-3, the J call TRBJ2-7, with 7 bases lining up with TRBD2. The germline V gene encodes CDR1 SGHNT and CDR2 YENEEA. Germline trimming cut 0 bases from V and 5 bases from J; bases unmatched to any gene: 1. This CDR3 is 13 amino acids long. The CDR3 is CASSLDAGDEQYF. As DNA, the CDR3 is TGTGCCAGCAGCTTAGATGCGGGGGACGAGCAGTACTTC.